A single sample is the source of the 18 T cell receptor beta chains below, sequenced in a study of cytomegalovirus exposure and HLA in healthy donors. The study ran its PCR with 60 Vbeta and 13 Jbeta primers. TCRdb's table, derived via immunoSEQ multiplex PCR, lists solely in-frame clones and lacks some. The table lists 150,000 to 200,000 clones, around 79% of them singletons. Sample: PBMCs. Receptors originate from a middle-aged man in good health and CMV-seropositive.

The V gene is TRBV5-6, the J gene TRBJ2-3, with D possibly being TRBD1 (5 bases). The CDR3 runs 13 residues. Trimming took off 0 bases at V and 4 bases at J, with 6 bases between the two ends. From germline, CDR1 is SGHDT and CDR2 YYEEEE. CDR3 sequence reads: CASSLEGSDTQYF. The CDR3 DNA follows: TGTGCCAGCAGCTTGGAGGGGTCAGATACGCAGTATTTT.

J is TRBJ2-1 and V is TRBV2, with D possibly matching TRBD2 (5 bases). Germline V gene lookup returns CDR1 SNHLY and CDR2 FYNNEI. The V gene lost 3 bases and the J gene lost 4 bases, with 7 bases spanning the gap. This CDR3 region has 13 residues. As DNA, the CDR3 is TGTGCCAGCAGTGACTCGGGGTACAATGAGCAGTTCTTC. It translates to CASSDSGYNEQFF.

V usage is TRBV5-6 and J usage is TRBJ1-5; D is unclear. The CDR3 is made up of 15 amino acids. V was shortened by 2 bases and J by 4 bases, with 13 bases between the two germline ends. Germline V gene lookup returns CDR1 SGHDT and CDR2 YYEEEE. The CDR3 loop reads CASSFRLATNQPQHF. The CDR3 DNA follows: TGTGCCAGCAGCTTCCGATTGGCCACAAATCAGCCCCAGCATTTT. Filled out from reference TRBV5-6 and TRBJ1-5, the complete variable domain reads DAGVTQSPTHLIKTRGQQVTLRCSPKSGHDTVSWYQQALGQGPQFIFQYYEEEERQRGNFPDRFSGHQFPNYSSELNVNALLLGDSALYLCASSFRLATNQPQHFGDGTRLSIL.

V gene TRBV27 combines with J gene TRBJ1-1; D is undetermined. V dropped 2 bases and J dropped 1 base, with 2 bases sitting between them. This CDR3 comprises 12 residues. The germline V gene encodes CDR1 MNHEY and CDR2 SMNVEV (reference sequence). The CDR3 nucleotides read TGTGCCAGCAGTTTACAGAACACTGAAGCTTTCTTT. It translates to CASSLQNTEAFF.

The genes are TRBV5-5 and TRBJ1-5; 11 nucleotides match TRBD1. Germline V CDR1 and CDR2: SGHKS, YYEKEE (reference sequence). The CDR3 is 17 amino acids. With V trimmed by 0 bases and J by 6 bases, 8 bases remained unmatched. The CDR3 here is CASSLGTGGRVGQPQHF. The CDR3 coding sequence is TGTGCCAGCAGCTTGGGGACAGGGGGCAGGGTTGGTCAGCCCCAGCATTTT.

The gene calls are TRBV5-1 and TRBJ1-1; possible D gene TRBD1, 6 bases. The length of the CDR3 is 17 residues. V was pared by 1 base and J by 4 bases, with 20 bases between. Germline CDR1 is SGHRS and CDR2 is YFSETQ. The CDR3 sequence is CASSLSGAAGRGTEAFF. CDR3 nucleotides: TGCGCCAGCAGCTTGTCAGGGGCCGCCGGCCGAGGCACTGAAGCTTTCTTT. The full variable domain, in which reference TRBV5-1 and TRBJ1-1 provide the parts outside the CDR3, is KAGVTQTPRYLIKTRGQQVTLSCSPISGHRSVSWYQQTPGQGLQFLFEYFSETQRNKGNFPGRFSGRQFSNSRSEMNVSTLELGDSALYLCASSLSGAAGRGTEAFFGQGTRLTVV.

The CDR3 here is CASRMGQSNQPQHF. The DNA of the CDR3 is TGTGCCAGCAGGATGGGACAGAGCAATCAGCCCCAGCATTTT. This rearrangement joins TRBV27 to TRBJ1-5, with 7 nucleotides matching TRBD1. This CDR3 region has 14 residues. V shed 6 bases and J 1 base; nucleotides not matched to a gene: 3. In germline, CDR1 is MNHEY, CDR2 SMNVEV (reference sequence).

In this sample, this clone turned up a few times. The genes are TRBV28 and TRBJ2-4; D is perhaps TRBD2 (5 bases). The CDR3 is 14 residues long. V was shortened by 8 bases and J by 0 bases, with 11 bases between the two germline ends. Germline V gene sequence: CDR1 MDHEN, CDR2 SYDVKM. The CDR3 bases are TGTGCCAGCCGGGAATACCTAGCCAAAAACATTCAGTACTTC. The encoded protein is CASREYLAKNIQYF.

This chain connects TRBV10-3 to TRBJ2-3, with D tentatively TRBD2 (6 bases). Per germline, CDR1 ENHRY and CDR2 SYGVKD. The CDR3 totals 13 residues. The V end lost 8 bases, the J end lost 4 bases, and 13 bases lay between the germline ends. The CDR3 region is CAILGSGADTQYF. The DNA of the CDR3 is TGTGCCATCCTAGGCTCGGGAGCAGATACGCAGTATTTT.

The chain uses TRBV5-1 and TRBJ2-7, with 12 nucleotides matching TRBD2. Losses at the gene ends were 4 bases for V and 4 bases for J; bases not matched to a gene: 12. CDR3 length: 17 residues. The germline CDR1 and CDR2 sequences are SGHRS and YFSETQ. CDR3 nucleotide sequence: TGCGCCAGCAGCGCCACTCAACTAGCGGGAGGCGCTTACGAGCAGTACTTC. Its protein is CASSATQLAGGAYEQYF.

The genes are TRBV27 and TRBJ2-1, with 9 bases matching TRBD2. The junction had 14 bases not matched to a gene; V was cut back by 2 bases and J by 6 bases. This CDR3 is 18 amino acids long. Per germline, CDR1 MNHEY and CDR2 SMNVEV (reference sequence). The CDR3 region is CASSLGFFGGRALNEQFF. The CDR3, as DNA: TGTGCCAGCAGTTTAGGGTTTTTCGGCGGGAGGGCCCTCAATGAGCAGTTCTTC.

This chain joins TRBV19 and TRBJ1-4; D gene ambiguous. The V end lost 5 bases, the J end lost 1 base, and 14 bases lay between the germline ends. The CDR3 has 16 amino acids. Germline-derived CDR1 and CDR2 are LNHDA and SQIVND (reference sequence). CDR3 in amino acids: CASSLGGAGTNEKLFF. CDR3 nucleotides: TGTGCCAGTAGTTTAGGCGGCGCGGGAACTAATGAAAAACTGTTTTTT.

V is TRBV2 and J is TRBJ1-5; 11 bases map to TRBD1. The CDR3 runs to 16 residues. From germline, CDR1 is SNHLY and CDR2 FYNNEI. J gave up 2 bases and V 8 bases, and 8 bases lay outside the gene matches. In nucleotides, the CDR3 is TGTGCCAGCCGGGACAGGGGGAGTTCGGGCAATCAGCCCCAGCATTTT. This gives the protein CASRDRGSSGNQPQHF.

The chain has TRBV6-5 and TRBJ1-4; 7 bases match TRBD1. CDR1 is MNHEY, CDR2 SVGAGI, per germline. J was trimmed by 5 bases and V by 6 bases; bases with no gene match: 6. The CDR3 loop spans 14 amino acids. The DNA for the CDR3 is TGTGCCAGCAGAAAAGGGGGCCCCAATGAAAAACTGTTTTTT. Its translation: CASRKGGPNEKLFF.

In its sample, this clone was seen a few times. The chain uses TRBV7-9 and TRBJ2-5; tentative D call: TRBD2 (5 bases). CDR1 and CDR2 from the germline V gene are SEHNR and FQNEAQ (reference sequence). This CDR3 has 15 residues. V lost 4 bases to trimming and J lost 4 bases, with 16 bases between them. Written as DNA, the CDR3 is TGTGCCAGCAGCTCCCGGAGTAGCGAGAGAGAGACCCAGTACTTC. Amino acid sequence: CASSSRSSERETQYF. The whole variable domain, filled in from reference TRBV7-9 and TRBJ2-5, reads DTGVSQNPRHKITKRGQNVTFRCDPISEHNRLYWYRQTLGQGPEFLTYFQNEAQLEKSRLLSDRFSAERPKGSFSTLEIQRTEQGDSAMYLCASSSRSSERETQYFGPGTRLLVL.

The chain links TRBV10-3 to TRBJ1-5; no clear D gene. The CDR3 contains 15 residues. Trimming pared 0 bases from V and 0 bases from J, leaving 6 bases between. CDR1 is ENHRY and CDR2 is SYGVKD in the germline V gene. The CDR3 nucleotides read TGTGCCATCAGTGAGTCGGGCAGTAGCAATCAGCCCCAGCATTTT. Its translation: CAISESGSSNQPQHF.

The V and J genes are TRBV7-2 and TRBJ1-1; 7 nucleotides line up with TRBD1. The germline V gene has CDR1 SGHTA and CDR2 FQGNSA. This CDR3 is built from 16 residues. Trimming took 1 base from V and 4 from J; bases not matched to a gene: 9. The CDR3 region is CASSLVTGLGGTEAFF. The CDR3 DNA is TGTGCCAGCAGCTTAGTGACAGGGCTTGGGGGCACTGAAGCTTTCTTT.

In DNA form, the CDR3 reads TGTGCCAGCAGCCCCCTAAGGGGAGGAACCTACAATGAGCAGTTCTTC. Protein sequence: CASSPLRGGTYNEQFF. The chain uses TRBV7-2 and TRBJ2-1; TRBD2 is a possible D gene (6 bases). This CDR3 region has 16 residues. Per the germline V gene, CDR1 is SGHTA and CDR2 is FQGNSA. V gave up 5 bases and J gave up 2 bases, with 16 bases separating them.